This T cell receptor (beta chain) was sequenced during a study of blood T cell repertoires in COVID-19. Looking at the study overall: Nucleic acid was either cDNA or gDNA, and it came from T cells, B-cell-depleted T cells, or PBMCs.

The assay was immunoSEQ multiplex PCR, and TCRdb's table has in-frame clones only and misses some. Found here are approximately 110,000 clones, 69% of them singletons; the top ten hold less than 6.5%. The germline V gene has CDR1 LGHNT and CDR2 FRNRAP. The J segment lost 0 bases and the V segment lost 5 bases, leaving 12 bases of the junction unmatched. This CDR3 comprises 19 residues. The sequence was collected from a man at least 80 years old with acute or convalescent COVID-19. The sample taken for sequencing was peripheral blood. The V gene is TRBV12-5, the J gene TRBJ2-6, with 8 bases aligning to TRBD2. The CDR3 DNA reads TGTGCTAGTGGTCCCATCAAACTAGCGGTCCTCTCTGGGGCCAACGTCCTGACTTTC. Encoded protein: CASGPIKLAVLSGANVLTF.